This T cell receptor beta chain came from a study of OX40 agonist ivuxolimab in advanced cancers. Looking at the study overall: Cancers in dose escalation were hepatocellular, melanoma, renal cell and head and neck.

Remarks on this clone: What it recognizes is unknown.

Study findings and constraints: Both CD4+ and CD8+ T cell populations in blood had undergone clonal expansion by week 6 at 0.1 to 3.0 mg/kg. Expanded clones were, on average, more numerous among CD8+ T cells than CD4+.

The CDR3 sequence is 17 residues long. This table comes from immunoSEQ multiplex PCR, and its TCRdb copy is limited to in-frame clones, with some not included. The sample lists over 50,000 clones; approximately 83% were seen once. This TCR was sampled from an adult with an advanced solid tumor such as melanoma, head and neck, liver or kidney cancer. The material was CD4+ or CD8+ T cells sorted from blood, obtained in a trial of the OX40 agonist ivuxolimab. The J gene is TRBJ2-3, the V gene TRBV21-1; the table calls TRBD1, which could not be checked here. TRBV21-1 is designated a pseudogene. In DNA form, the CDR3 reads TGTGCCAGCAGCAAAAGGCCCGGGACAGGGGAACTGGATACGCAGTATTTT. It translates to CASSKRPGTGELDTQYF.